The 13 T cell receptor beta chains reported below all come from one sample, sequenced in a study of CD8 T cells in Susac syndrome. Roughly 0.45 to 1 ug RNA was reverse transcribed with random hexamers. TCRdb re-called the immunoSEQ multiplex PCR reads with MiXCR, one entry per CDR3 protein. This table has 85,000 to 120,000 distinct CDR3 sequences, around 94% appearing once. The specimen was CD8+ T cells from PBMCs. These receptors were obtained from a human donor with Susac syndrome.

This chain connects TRBV29-1 to TRBJ1-5; the match to TRBD1 covers 12 bases. This CDR3 contains 14 residues. In germline, CDR1 is SQVTM, CDR2 ANQGSEA. V shed 6 bases, J shed 5 bases, and the junction held 5 bases outside the gene matches. CDR3 in DNA: TGCAGCGTCCTGGGACAGGGGGCGGATCAGCCCCAGCATTTT. Translation gives CSVLGQGADQPQHF.

The chain recombines TRBV5-6 with TRBJ2-3, with D perhaps matching TRBD1 (6 bases). Germline assignment: CDR1 SGHDT and CDR2 YYEEEE. The V gene lost 2 bases and the J gene lost 3 bases, with 13 bases spanning the gap. CDR3 size: 15 residues. CDR3: CASSLRTRGTDTQYF. For the CDR3, the DNA is TGTGCCAGCAGCTTAAGAACCAGGGGAACAGATACGCAGTATTTT.

The V and J genes are TRBV9 and TRBJ2-1; no definite D call. Trimming removed 3 bases from V and 7 bases from J, with 5 bases in between. The germline CDR1 and CDR2 sequences are SGDLS and YYNGEE. The CDR3 has 11 amino acids. CDR3 sequence (DNA): TGTGCCAGCAGCGCGACTAATGAGCAGTTCTTC. Translating gives CASSATNEQFF. Using reference TRBV9 and TRBJ2-1 for the parts outside the CDR3, the full variable domain is DSGVTQTPKHLITATGQRVTLRCSPRSGDLSVYWYQQSLDQGLQFLIQYYNGEERAKGNILERFSAQQFPDLHSELNLSSLELGDSALYFCASSATNEQFFGPGTRLTVL.

This chain uses TRBV13 with TRBJ2-1; D unclear. The CDR3 spans 12 residues. Deletions cut 7 bases from V and 8 bases from J, with 12 bases between. Germline-derived CDR1 and CDR2 are PRHDT and FYEKMQ (reference sequence). CDR3 nucleotide sequence: TGTGCCAGCACCCTAGGGAACGATGAGCAGTTCTTC. Its translation: CASTLGNDEQFF.

The V and J genes are TRBV6-4 and TRBJ2-1; 9 bases agree with TRBD2. The CDR3 loop spans 15 amino acids. The trim removed 3 bases at V and 2 bases at J, leaving 2 bases unmatched. Germline V gene lookup returns CDR1 MRHNA and CDR2 SNTAGT. The CDR3 DNA is TGTGCCAGCAGTGAGGGCGGGGGGGCCTACAATGAGCAGTTCTTC. This codes for CASSEGGGAYNEQFF.

J is TRBJ2-5 and V is TRBV29-1; tentatively, D is TRBD2 (6 bases). This CDR3 spans 16 amino acids. Trimming stripped 0 bases from V and 5 bases from J, with 19 bases between. Per the germline V gene, CDR1 is SQVTM and CDR2 is ANQGSEA. CDR3 loop: CSVEDRGQGLRETQYF. In DNA form, the CDR3 reads TGCAGCGTTGAAGATAGGGGCCAGGGACTGAGGGAGACCCAGTACTTC. The full variable domain, rest sourced from reference TRBV29-1 and TRBJ2-5, is SAVISQKPSRDICQRGTSLTIQCQVDSQVTMMFWYRQQPGQSLTLIATANQGSEATYESGFVIDKFPISRPNLTFSTLTVSNMSPEDSSIYLCSVEDRGQGLRETQYFGPGTRLLVL.

The genes are TRBV13 and TRBJ2-5, with 9 bases aligning to TRBD2. V trimming: 4 bases; J trimming: 6 bases; junction bases outside the gene matches: 6. Germline-derived CDR1 and CDR2 are PRHDT and FYEKMQ (reference sequence). CDR3 length equals 14 residues. CDR3 region: CASSSRGGSKTQYF. The CDR3 region has the DNA TGTGCCAGCAGCTCGCGGGGGGGCAGTAAGACCCAGTACTTC.

The V call is TRBV7-2, the J call TRBJ2-7; D is perhaps TRBD2 (5 bases). The V gene lost 4 bases and the J gene lost 2 bases, with 12 bases spanning the gap. From germline, CDR1 is SGHTA and CDR2 FQGNSA. The CDR3 is made up of 14 amino acids. CDR3 DNA: TGTGCCAGCAGCTCCCTCGACGGGGCCTACGAGCAGTACTTC. Protein product: CASSSLDGAYEQYF.

The chain combines TRBV2 with TRBJ2-3, with 11 bases lining up with TRBD2. The J segment lost 4 bases and the V segment lost 5 bases, leaving 14 bases of the junction unmatched. The germline V gene encodes CDR1 SNHLY and CDR2 FYNNEI. The CDR3 runs 18 residues. The CDR3 DNA sequence: TGTGCCAGCAGTCCGACTCAAGTTAGCGGGGGGGCTTCAGATACGCAGTATTTT. This gives the protein CASSPTQVSGGASDTQYF.

The rearrangement links TRBV6-4 to TRBJ2-2, with a possible D match to TRBD1 (6 bases). This CDR3 spans 15 amino acids. The V gene's germline CDR1 is MRHNA and CDR2 SNTAGT. With 0 bases removed from V and 6 bases from J, the gap between germline ends came to 11 bases. CDR3 in amino acids: CASSDSTQGSGELFF. Here the CDR3 DNA reads TGTGCCAGCAGTGACTCGACTCAGGGGTCCGGGGAGCTGTTTTTT.

The chain has TRBV6-5 and TRBJ1-2, with 9 bases matching TRBD1. The CDR3 has 14 amino acids. Unmatched junction bases numbered 8, after V lost 4 bases and J lost 8 bases. Germline loops: CDR1 MNHEY, CDR2 SVGAGI. The CDR3 sequence is CASSSLEDRGGYTF. CDR3 nucleotide sequence: TGTGCCAGCAGTTCCCTCGAGGACAGGGGAGGCTACACCTTC.

The chain couples TRBV27 to TRBJ1-1; D remains ambiguous. Trimming stripped 2 bases from V and 2 bases from J, with 6 bases between. The CDR3 loop spans 13 amino acids. Germline lookup yields CDR1 MNHEY and CDR2 SMNVEV (reference sequence). CDR3 amino acids: CASSLMANTEAFF. CDR3 DNA: TGTGCCAGCAGTTTAATGGCCAACACTGAAGCTTTCTTT.

J is TRBJ2-7 and V is TRBV7-9; 9 bases line up with TRBD2. There are 14 residues in the CDR3. Unmatched junction bases numbered 0, after V lost 1 base and J lost 2 bases. Germline CDR1 is SEHNR and CDR2 is FQNEAQ (reference sequence). CDR3 sequence (DNA): TGTGCCAGCAGCTTAGAGCGGGGGGCCTACGAGCAGTACTTC. Encoded protein: CASSLERGAYEQYF. Looking up the rest from reference TRBV7-9 and TRBJ2-7 gives the full variable domain: DTGVSQNPRHKITKRGQNVTFRCDPISEHNRLYWYRQTLGQGPEFLTYFQNEAQLEKSRLLSDRFSAERPKGSFSTLEIQRTEQGDSAMYLCASSLERGAYEQYFGPGTRLTVT.